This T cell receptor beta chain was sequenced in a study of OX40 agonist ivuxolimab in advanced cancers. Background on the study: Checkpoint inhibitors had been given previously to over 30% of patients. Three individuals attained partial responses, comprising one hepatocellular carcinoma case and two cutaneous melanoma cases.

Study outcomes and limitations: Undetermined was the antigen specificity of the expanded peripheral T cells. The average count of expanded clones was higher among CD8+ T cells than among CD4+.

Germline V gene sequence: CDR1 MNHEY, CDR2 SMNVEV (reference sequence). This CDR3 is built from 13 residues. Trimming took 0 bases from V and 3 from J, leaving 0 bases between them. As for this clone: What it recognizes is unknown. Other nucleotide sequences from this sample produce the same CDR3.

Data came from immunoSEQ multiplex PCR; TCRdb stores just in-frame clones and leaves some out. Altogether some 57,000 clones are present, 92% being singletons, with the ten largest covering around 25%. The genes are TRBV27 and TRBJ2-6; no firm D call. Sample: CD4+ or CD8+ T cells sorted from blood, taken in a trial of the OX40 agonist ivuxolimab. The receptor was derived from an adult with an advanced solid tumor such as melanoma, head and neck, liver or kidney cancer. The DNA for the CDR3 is TGTGCCAGCAGTTTATCTGGGGCCAACGTCCTGACTTTC. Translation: CASSLSGANVLTF.